This T cell receptor (beta chain) was sequenced for a study of T cells in Graves' hyperthyroidism and ophthalmopathy. Regarding the study as a whole: Blood also carried most thyroid clonotypes expanded above 0.001.

Template material for amplifying TCR beta CDR3 regions consisted of RNA transcripts. The primer set for the first-round RT-PCR of the TCR CDR3 was HTBI. TCRdb redid the calling of the multiplex PCR reads with MiXCR, one entry per CDR3 protein. The table includes about 350,000 distinct CDR3 sequences, 15% to 20% detected once. This clonotype came up many times. Antigen unknown. V was pared by 7 bases and J by 4 bases, with 10 bases between. This CDR3 is 13 amino acids long. The germline gives CDR1 KGHDR, CDR2 SFDVKD. For ophthalmopathy patients, the Clinical Activity Score was at least 3 and the NOSPECS grade at least 4; duration was under 3 months.

The V gene is TRBV24-1, the J gene TRBJ1-5; D not resolved. The TCR originated in a woman in her thirties or forties with Graves' ophthalmopathy. Sequenced material: blood. CDR3 nucleotide sequence: TGTGCCACCAGCCCCTCTCATAATCAGCCCCAGCATTTT. Protein product: CATSPSHNQPQHF.